One sample yielded the 16 T cell receptor beta chains listed below, sequenced in a study of cytomegalovirus exposure and HLA in healthy donors. The PCR had 60 Vbeta and 13 Jbeta primers. Clones were read by immunoSEQ multiplex PCR, and TCRdb kept only the in-frame ones, dropping some. The sample includes around 120,000 clones, about 59% of them seen just once. The sample taken for sequencing was PBMCs. All receptors come from a man in his thirties or forties in good health and CMV-seropositive.

This rearrangement joins TRBV6-5 to TRBJ1-5, with D maybe TRBD1 (5 bases). This CDR3 has 15 residues. Germline lookup yields CDR1 MNHEY and CDR2 SVGAGI. Between the trimmed V and J ends, which lost 0 bases and 4 bases, there was a span of 10 bases. Written as DNA, the CDR3 is TGTGCCAGCAGTTACTCCAGACAGATAAATCAGCCCCAGCATTTT. Its translation: CASSYSRQINQPQHF.

The V call is TRBV19, the J call TRBJ1-6, with D tentatively TRBD1 (5 bases). Between the trimmed V and J ends, which lost 5 bases and 7 bases, there was a span of 12 bases. The CDR3 has 14 amino acids. CDR1 and CDR2 (germline): LNHDA, SQIVND (reference sequence). The CDR3 reads CASSGGTANSPLHF. CDR3 DNA: TGTGCCAGTAGTGGTGGGACTGCCAATTCACCCCTCCACTTT.

This chain uses TRBV5-5 with TRBJ2-3, with D possibly being TRBD2 (6 bases). Germline V gene data show CDR1 as SGHKS and CDR2 as YYEKEE (reference sequence). The CDR3 loop spans 14 amino acids. V lost 5 bases and J 3 bases, leaving 13 bases between the germline ends. CDR3 loop: CASRIAGLTDTQYF. CDR3 in DNA: TGTGCCAGCAGAATTGCGGGGTTGACAGATACGCAGTATTTT.

V is TRBV6-4 and J is TRBJ2-3; TRBD2 aligns across 13 bases. The CDR3 has 17 amino acids. The V and J ends lost 10 bases and 9 bases, in that order; junction bases with no gene match: 19. Per germline, CDR1 MRHNA and CDR2 SNTAGT. CDR3 nucleotides: TGTGCCACCCGGAAGGAGGGACTAGCGGGGCCCATGGGGACGCAGTATTTT. It yields the protein CATRKEGLAGPMGTQYF.

The V gene is TRBV6-5, the J gene TRBJ2-1; 12 bases align to TRBD2. The CDR3 runs to 16 residues. V lost 4 bases and J lost 10; bases outside the gene matches: 11. Per the germline V gene, CDR1 is MNHEY and CDR2 is SVGAGI. CDR3 residues: CASSSSRTSGAGEQFF. The CDR3 DNA sequence: TGTGCCAGCAGTTCCTCTAGGACTAGCGGGGCTGGGGAGCAGTTCTTC.

This clone appeared once. Here the CDR3 DNA reads TGCGCCAGCAGCGCCCGAGCGGGGGTTGGCACTGAAGCTTTCTTT. This encodes CASSARAGVGTEAFF. V and J are TRBV5-1 and TRBJ1-1, with a tentative D call TRBD1 (5 bases). The V end was cut by 4 bases, the J end by 4 bases, with 17 bases between. Per the germline V gene, CDR1 is SGHRS and CDR2 is YFSETQ. There are 15 residues in the CDR3.

V is TRBV5-4 and J is TRBJ2-5, with D perhaps TRBD1 (6 bases). Germline CDR1 is SGHNT and CDR2 is YYREEE (reference sequence). The CDR3 consists of 16 residues. Trimming left V 5 bases short and J 2 bases short, with 19 bases between. The CDR3 bases are TGTGCCAGCAGGCCAGGGAAGACAGGCCTTCAAGAGACCCAGTACTTC. Translation gives CASRPGKTGLQETQYF. Full variable domain (outside the CDR3, taken from reference TRBV5-4 and TRBJ2-5): ETGVTQSPTHLIKTRGQQVTLRCSSQSGHNTVSWYQQALGQGPQFIFQYYREEENGRGNFPPRFSGLQFPNYSSELNVNALELDDSALYLCASRPGKTGLQETQYFGPGTRLLVL.

The rearrangement uses TRBV27 and TRBJ2-1; D is possibly TRBD1 (6 bases). The CDR3 is made up of 14 amino acids. Germline loops: CDR1 MNHEY, CDR2 SMNVEV (reference sequence). The germline V and J ends were trimmed by 6 bases and 7 bases, with 16 bases remaining between them. The CDR3 bases are TGTGCCAGCAGCCCAGGGACAATTCGGAATGAGCAGTTCTTC. Encoded protein: CASSPGTIRNEQFF.

The CDR3 DNA reads TGTGCCAGCAGCTTACATCAGGGGCTTACTGAAGCTTTCTTT. Amino acid sequence: CASSLHQGLTEAFF. V usage is TRBV7-3 and J usage is TRBJ1-1; perhaps TRBD1 as D (6 bases). The CDR3 length is 14 residues. With 2 bases removed from V and 5 bases from J, the gap between germline ends came to 12 bases. Germline lookup yields CDR1 SGHTA and CDR2 FQGTGA.

The rearrangement links TRBV7-2 to TRBJ2-7; D not certain. CDR3 length: 15 amino acids. The germline V gene has CDR1 SGHTA and CDR2 FQGNSA. Trimming shortened V by 1 base and J by 5 bases, and 15 bases separated the two germline ends. The CDR3 bases are TGTGCCAGCAGCTTAGTGCAGCAGGCCCAGGACGAGCAGTACTTC. Protein sequence: CASSLVQQAQDEQYF.

The gene calls are TRBV7-2 and TRBJ2-3, with D possibly being TRBD2 (6 bases). With 7 bases removed from V and 3 bases from J, the gap between germline ends came to 14 bases. The CDR3 contains 14 residues. CDR1 is SGHTA, CDR2 FQGNSA, per germline. The CDR3 DNA follows: TGTGCCAGCAACCGACCCGGGGGAACAGATACGCAGTATTTT. It translates to CASNRPGGTDTQYF.

This clone showed up just a few times. The V call is TRBV10-3, the J call TRBJ1-2; D uncertain. With 10 bases removed from V and 5 bases from J, the gap between germline ends came to 11 bases. This CDR3 is built from 11 residues. Germline lookup yields CDR1 ENHRY and CDR2 SYGVKD. CDR3 DNA: TGTGCCACCAATGACCGGTATGGCTACACCTTC. Protein sequence: CATNDRYGYTF.

The rearrangement joins TRBV5-1 to TRBJ2-5; a weak D match, TRBD2 (5 bases). CDR1 is SGHRS and CDR2 is YFSETQ in the germline V gene. The V and J ends lost 2 bases and 10 bases respectively, with 15 bases between them. The CDR3 is made up of 13 amino acids. CDR3 coding DNA: TGCGCCAGCAGCTTAATGACCCCAGAGGGCCAGTACTTC. Amino acid sequence: CASSLMTPEGQYF.

The chain combines TRBV11-2 with TRBJ2-4, with a possible D match to TRBD1 (5 bases). Per germline, CDR1 SGHAT and CDR2 FQNNGV. The germline V and J ends were trimmed by 0 bases and 6 bases, with 12 bases remaining between them. The CDR3 runs 15 residues. The chain's CDR3 is CASSLDGNRLNIQYF. The CDR3 DNA is TGTGCCAGCAGCTTAGATGGGAACAGGCTAAACATTCAGTACTTC. Drawing the rest from reference TRBV11-2 and TRBJ2-4, the complete variable domain is EAGVAQSPRYKIIEKRQSVAFWCNPISGHATLYWYQQILGQGPKLLIQFQNNGVVDDSQLPKDRFSAERLKGVDSTLKIQPAKLEDSAVYLCASSLDGNRLNIQYFGAGTRLSVL.

CDR3 sequence: CAWSDGGAGGYTF. For the CDR3, the DNA is TGTGCCTGGAGCGACGGGGGGGCCGGGGGCTACACCTTC. The chain joins TRBV30 to TRBJ1-2; TRBD1 is a possible D gene (6 bases). Germline V CDR1 and CDR2: GTSNPN, SVGIG (reference sequence). Trimming took 3 bases from V and 8 from J, leaving 16 bases between them. There are 13 residues in the CDR3.

The chain joins TRBV4-1 to TRBJ2-3, with 10 bases fitting TRBD2. This CDR3 contains 20 residues. Germline V gives CDR1 MGHRA, CDR2 YSYEKL. V lost 0 bases, J lost 6 bases, and 18 bases stayed unmatched. Here the CDR3 reads CASSQDYSLGSGGAKDTQYF. DNA for the CDR3: TGCGCCAGCAGCCAAGATTACTCCCTCGGGAGCGGGGGGGCAAAGGATACGCAGTATTTT.